The 8 T cell receptor beta chains below all came from one sample that was sequenced in a study of blood T cell repertoires in COVID-19. Method: immunoSEQ multiplex PCR; TCRdb's copy keeps in-frame clones and lacks some. Of about 87,000 clones listed, roughly 80% are singletons. Sequenced: peripheral blood. Source of these receptors: a woman older than 75 with active or convalescent COVID-19.

The chain recombines TRBV28 with TRBJ1-2; D may be TRBD1 (6 bases). CDR3 length: 12 residues. The V and J ends lost 6 bases and 7 bases respectively, with 12 bases between them. Germline V gives CDR1 MDHEN, CDR2 SYDVKM. The DNA of the CDR3 is TGTGCCAGCAGCGCACAGGGTCTTGGCTACACCTTC. This encodes CASSAQGLGYTF.

This clone was picked up a small number of times. This chain uses TRBV24-1 with TRBJ2-5; 8 nucleotides line up with TRBD1. J lost 5 bases, V lost 4 bases, and 20 bases had no gene match. The CDR3 extends over 19 amino acids. Germline V gene data show CDR1 as KGHDR and CDR2 as SFDVKD. The CDR3 DNA follows: TGTGCCACCAGTGACCAATTTCCCAACAAAGGACAGGGCAGGGAGACCCAGTACTTC. Encoded protein: CATSDQFPNKGQGRETQYF.

V usage is TRBV5-1 and J usage is TRBJ1-6; perhaps TRBD1 as D (6 bases). Germline values: CDR1 SGHRS, CDR2 YFSETQ. The CDR3 contains 15 residues. Trimming left V 4 bases short and J 5 bases short, with 13 bases between. This chain's CDR3 is CASSIGQMDNSPLHF. The CDR3 DNA reads as TGCGCCAGCAGCATTGGACAGATGGATAATTCACCCCTCCACTTT.

The chain is built from TRBV4-1 and TRBJ2-5, with 12 nucleotides matching TRBD1. Germline CDR1 and CDR2: MGHRA and YSYEKL. The CDR3 extends over 14 amino acids. With 8 bases clipped from V and 5 bases from J, the junction kept 6 bases outside the gene matches. The CDR3 loop reads CASRRDRGRETQYF. The CDR3 DNA reads as TGCGCCAGCCGGAGGGACAGGGGGCGGGAGACCCAGTACTTC.

This clone has just a few counts. J is TRBJ1-5 and V is TRBV6-1; 9 nucleotides align to TRBD1. This CDR3 has 17 residues. Per the germline V gene, CDR1 is MNHNS and CDR2 is SASEGT. V was clipped by 3 bases and J by 1 base; unmatched bases: 7. This CDR3 reads CASSDGTGFGSNQPQHF. CDR3 nucleotides: TGTGCCAGCAGTGACGGGACAGGGTTTGGAAGCAATCAGCCCCAGCATTTT.

This clone was detected only once. J is TRBJ2-1 and V is TRBV19; 10 positions agree with TRBD2. The CDR3 spans 14 residues. With 10 bases clipped from V and 6 bases from J, the junction kept 9 bases outside the gene matches. Per the germline V gene, CDR1 is LNHDA and CDR2 is SQIVND (reference sequence). The DNA of the CDR3 is TGTGCCACCTCTCCGGGACTAGCGAGCAATGAGCAGTTCTTC. As protein: CATSPGLASNEQFF.

The CDR3 region has the DNA TGTGCCAGCAGCCAAGGGGTAGCCGTGAGCGAGCAGTACTTC. This encodes CASSQGVAVSEQYF. J is TRBJ2-7 and V is TRBV11-2; tentative D call: TRBD1 (5 bases). The length of the CDR3 is 14 residues. In germline, CDR1 is SGHAT, CDR2 FQNNGV. Trimming removed 5 bases at V and 6 bases at J, with 17 bases between.

The V call is TRBV11-3, the J call TRBJ2-1, with TRBD1 identical over 10 bases. The CDR3 totals 16 residues. V trimming: 4 bases; J trimming: 3 bases; junction bases outside the gene matches: 6. Germline-derived CDR1 and CDR2 are SGHNT and YENEEA. DNA of the CDR3: TGTGCCAGCAGCTCCGGACAGGGGGGTGGCTACAATGAGCAGTTCTTC. Protein: CASSSGQGGGYNEQFF.